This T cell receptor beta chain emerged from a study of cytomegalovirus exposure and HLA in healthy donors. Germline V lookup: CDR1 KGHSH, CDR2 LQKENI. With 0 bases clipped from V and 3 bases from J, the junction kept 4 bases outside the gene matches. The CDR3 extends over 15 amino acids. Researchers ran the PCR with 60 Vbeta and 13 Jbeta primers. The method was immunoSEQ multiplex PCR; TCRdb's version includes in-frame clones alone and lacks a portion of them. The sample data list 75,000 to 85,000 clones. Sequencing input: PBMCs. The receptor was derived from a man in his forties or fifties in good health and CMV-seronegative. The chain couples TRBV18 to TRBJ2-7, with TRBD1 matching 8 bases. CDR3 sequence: CASSPPGQENYEQYF. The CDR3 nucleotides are TGTGCCAGCTCACCACCGGGACAGGAAAACTACGAGCAGTACTTC.